This T cell receptor beta chain was retrieved from a study of cytomegalovirus exposure and HLA in healthy donors. Points from the study as a whole: The study flagged about 150 TCR beta chains as cytomegalovirus-associated.

The CDR3 sequence is 14 residues long. Trimming stripped 2 bases from V and 7 bases from J, with 9 bases between. Looked up from germline, CDR1 is MNHNY and CDR2 is SVGAGI (reference sequence). To note about this clone: Its specificity is not known.

60 Vbeta and 13 Jbeta primers were used in PCR. Sequencing was performed with immunoSEQ multiplex PCR; in TCRdb, only in-frame clones are kept and a portion is missing. The data hold about 55,000 clones, with nearly 85% observed a single time. The origin of this receptor is a young man in good health and CMV-seronegative. This chain links TRBV6-6 with TRBJ1-6, with D perhaps TRBD1 (5 bases). Sequencing was performed on PBMCs. Here the CDR3 reads CASSYGAANSPLHF. The CDR3 DNA sequence: TGTGCCAGCAGTTACGGGGCAGCGAATTCACCCCTCCACTTT.